This T cell receptor (beta chain) stems from a study of T-cell reconstitution after alpha-beta-depleted transplantation in children. Study-level points and caveats: By one year post-transplant, T-cell counts and diversity largely arose from T cells that were newly produced. Surviving thymic progenitors and recipient T cells were the source of high TCRbeta diversity at day 60 in some patients. Reports say that about two months after transplant, the alpha-beta T cells came out of several hundred graft clones that had expanded.

Looked up from germline, CDR1 is GTSNPN and CDR2 is SVGIG (reference sequence). This CDR3 spans 12 amino acids. Concerning this clonotype: Its antigen is still unknown.

For TCRbeta, the library was prepared with unique molecular identifiers. TCRdb called the PCR reads again in MiXCR, with one record for every CDR3 protein. The table lists hundreds of thousands of distinct CDR3 sequences, around 15% of them singletons. This TCR came from a boy under three years old who had a stem cell transplant for Wiskott-Aldrich syndrome, so the T cells may come from the graft donor. Sequencing was performed on PBMCs, mostly from graft donor cells, taken 360 days after TCRalphabeta/CD19-depleted stem cell transplant. The genes are TRBV30 and TRBJ2-3; D not certain. The chain's CDR3 is CVSSSSTDTQYF. The CDR3, as DNA: TGTGTCTCCAGCTCTAGCACAGATACGCAGTATTTT.